One sample yielded the 14 T cell receptor beta chains listed below, sequenced in a study of T cell repertoires in cytomegalovirus infection. MiXCR, applied by TCRdb to the reads, yields one record per CDR3 protein. The sample lists a few hundred thousand distinct CDR3 sequences, approximately 40% seen once, with about half in the top ten. Their antigen targets remain unknown. Material: cultured PBMCs, obtained from culture after CMV antigen stimulation. The source of these receptors is a human donor in good health (CMV status not recorded). Some clones in this sample may be carry-over from other donors' samples.

J is TRBJ2-7 and V is TRBV20-1, with 8 nucleotides matching TRBD1. The CDR3 contains 13 residues. Germline CDR1 and CDR2: DFQATT and SNEGSKA (reference sequence). V lost 2 bases, J lost 3 bases, and 3 bases stayed unmatched. The DNA for the CDR3 is TGCAGTGCTAGACAGGGGGCTAACTACGAGCAGTACTTC. This gives the protein CSARQGANYEQYF.

A few counts support this clonotype. The V call is TRBV28, the J call TRBJ2-7, with 8 positions matching TRBD1. J gave up 4 bases and V 2 bases, and 10 bases lay outside the gene matches. Germline V gene data show CDR1 as MDHEN and CDR2 as SYDVKM. The CDR3 length is 16 residues. The CDR3 region is CASSLTSGGALYEQYF. The DNA for the CDR3 is TGTGCCAGCAGTTTAACATCAGGGGGCGCGTTATACGAGCAGTACTTC.

The rearrangement uses TRBV24-1 and TRBJ2-3, with D uncertain. Germline-derived CDR1 and CDR2 are KGHDR and SFDVKD. This CDR3 is built from 13 residues. Trimming pared 9 bases from V and 2 bases from J, leaving 11 bases between. The CDR3 spells CATRSSYTDTQYF. DNA of the CDR3: TGTGCCACCCGTTCCAGTTACACAGATACGCAGTATTTT.

On this clonotype: The junction departs from germline at one end; a sequencing error may be responsible. The V call is TRBV2, the J call TRBJ2-1; 10 bases are a match to TRBD2. This CDR3 has 17 residues. Germline CDR1 SNHLY, CDR2 FYNNEI. CDR3 DNA sequence: TGTGCCAGCAGAGAAGTAAGCCTAGCGGGAGCGGTTGGTGAGCAGTTCTTC. It yields the protein CASREVSLAGAVGEQFF.

The rearrangement uses TRBV7-9 and TRBJ2-3; D gene uncertain. Germline V CDR1 and CDR2: SEHNR, FQNEAQ (reference sequence). This CDR3 has 13 amino acids. V gave up 2 bases and J gave up 6 bases, with 9 bases separating them. The CDR3 sequence is CASSLNERDTQYF. For the CDR3, the DNA is TGTGCCAGCAGCTTAAATGAACGGGATACGCAGTATTTT.

In its sample, this clonotype was seen a few times. The V gene is TRBV6-1, the J gene TRBJ2-2, with a tentative D call TRBD1 (5 bases). CDR3 length: 13 residues. Germline loops: CDR1 MNHNS, CDR2 SASEGT. Deletions cut 6 bases from V and 4 bases from J, with 9 bases between. CDR3 bases: TGTGCCAGCAGGGACACCCGCACCGGGGAGCTGTTTTTT. This sequence encodes CASRDTRTGELFF.

This clonotype was seen a few times. The chain is built from TRBV7-2 and TRBJ2-5; TRBD2 aligns across 7 bases. With V trimmed by 1 base and J by 5 bases, 7 bases remained unmatched. This CDR3 comprises 15 residues. Germline V gene lookup returns CDR1 SGHTA and CDR2 FQGNSA. The CDR3 here is CASSLGRGRAETQYF. Here the CDR3 DNA reads TGTGCCAGCAGCTTAGGGCGGGGGAGGGCGGAGACCCAGTACTTC.

This chain uses TRBV29-1 with TRBJ2-7; TRBD1 agrees at 10 bases. The V and J ends lost 7 bases and 7 bases, in that order; junction bases with no gene match: 7. Per the germline V gene, CDR1 is SQVTM and CDR2 is ANQGSEA. CDR3 length: 12 amino acids. The CDR3 spells CSAGRTGGEQYF. CDR3 DNA sequence: TGCAGCGCCGGCCGGACAGGGGGGGAGCAGTACTTC.

The V and J genes are TRBV7-2 and TRBJ2-3; D is undetermined. From germline, CDR1 is SGHTA and CDR2 FQGNSA. V dropped 3 bases and J dropped 0 bases, with 10 bases sitting between them. This CDR3 is 15 amino acids long. CDR3 DNA sequence: TGTGCCAGCAGCTTTTCCCCCGGGAGCACAGATACGCAGTATTTT. It is translated as CASSFSPGSTDTQYF. Drawing the rest from reference TRBV7-2 and TRBJ2-3, the complete variable domain is GAGVSQSPSNKVTEKGKDVELRCDPISGHTALYWYRQSLGQGLEFLIYFQGNSAPDKSGLPSDRFSAERTGGSVSTLTIQRTQQEDSAVYLCASSFSPGSTDTQYFGPGTRLTVL.

This clonotype showed up just once. The chain recombines TRBV24-1 with TRBJ2-1; no reliable D call. This CDR3 is built from 15 residues. V lost 5 bases and J lost 0, with 10 bases in between. The V gene's germline CDR1 is KGHDR and CDR2 SFDVKD. The CDR3 region is CATSGGPSSYNEQFF. The CDR3 DNA is TGTGCCACCAGTGGAGGTCCTAGCTCCTACAATGAGCAGTTCTTC.

The chain couples TRBV14 to TRBJ1-5; 8 bases map to TRBD1. With V trimmed by 3 bases and J by 1 base, 2 bases remained unmatched. The CDR3 is made up of 15 amino acids. The germline CDR1 and CDR2 sequences are SGHDN and FVKESK. The CDR3 sequence: CASSQTGASNQPQHF. The CDR3 DNA reads TGTGCCAGCAGCCAGACAGGGGCGAGCAATCAGCCCCAGCATTTT.

The sample holds a few counts of this clonotype. The gene calls are TRBV20-1 and TRBJ2-5, with TRBD2 matching 9 bases. V was clipped by 6 bases and J by 1 base; unmatched bases: 9. The germline CDR1 and CDR2 sequences are DFQATT and SNEGSKA (reference sequence). The CDR3 has 15 residues. CDR3 amino acids: CSAISGTSSQETQYF. The DNA for the CDR3 is TGCAGTGCCATCTCCGGGACTAGCAGCCAAGAGACCCAGTACTTC.

This clonotype was seen only a few times. CDR3 amino acids: CASTPSGRWNEQYF. CDR3 bases: TGTGCCAGCACCCCTAGCGGGAGGTGGAACGAGCAGTACTTC. The rearrangement uses TRBV12-3 or TRBV12-4 and TRBJ2-7; 11 positions match TRBD2. The CDR3 runs to 14 residues. J gave up 5 bases and V 7 bases, and 7 bases lay outside the gene matches.

The chain combines TRBV6-6 with TRBJ2-4; TRBD2 is a possible D gene (6 bases). V shed 6 bases and J shed 8 bases, with 11 bases lying between them. The CDR3 contains 12 residues. Germline V gene data show CDR1 as MNHNY and CDR2 as SVGAGI (reference sequence). CDR3 sequence reads: CASSQWRDIQYF. CDR3 bases: TGTGCCAGCAGCCAGTGGAGGGACATTCAGTACTTC.